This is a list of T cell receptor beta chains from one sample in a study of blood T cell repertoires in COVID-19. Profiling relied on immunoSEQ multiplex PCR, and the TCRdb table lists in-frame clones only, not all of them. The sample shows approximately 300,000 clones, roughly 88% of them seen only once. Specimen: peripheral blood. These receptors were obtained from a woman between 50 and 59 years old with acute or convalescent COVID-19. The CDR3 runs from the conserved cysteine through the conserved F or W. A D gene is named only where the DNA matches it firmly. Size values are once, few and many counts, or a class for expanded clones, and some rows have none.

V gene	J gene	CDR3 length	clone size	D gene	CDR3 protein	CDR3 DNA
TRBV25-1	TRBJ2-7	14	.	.	CASGPRQRSYEQYF	TGTGCCAGCGGACCAAGACAGCGCTCCTACGAGCAGTACTTC
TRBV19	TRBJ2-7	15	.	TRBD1	CASSVGQGSSYEQYF	TGTGCCAGTAGTGTAGGACAGGGGAGCTCCTACGAGCAGTACTTC
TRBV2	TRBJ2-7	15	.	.	CASSELRRSSYEQYF	TGTGCCAGCAGTGAACTCCGACGGAGCTCCTACGAGCAGTACTTC
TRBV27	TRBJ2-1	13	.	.	CATRRSSYNEQFF	TGTGCCACCCGACGGAGCTCCTACAATGAGCAGTTCTTC
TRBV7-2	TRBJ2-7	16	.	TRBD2	CASSKQVLAGGNEQYF	TGTGCCAGCAGCAAGCAGGTGCTAGCGGGAGGAAACGAGCAGTACTTC
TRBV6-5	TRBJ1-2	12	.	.	CASSYRGSGYTF	TGTGCCAGCAGTTACCGGGGGAGCGGCTACACCTTC
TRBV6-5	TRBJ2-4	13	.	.	CASSYSQGTIQYF	TGTGCCAGCAGTTACTCGCAGGGAACCATTCAGTACTTC
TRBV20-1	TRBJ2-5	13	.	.	CSASVPGLETQYF	TGCAGTGCCAGTGTACCGGGACTGGAGACCCAGTACTTC
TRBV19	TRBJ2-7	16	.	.	CASSQRARGSLSEQYF	TGTGCCAGTAGTCAGAGGGCACGGGGATCTTTATCCGAGCAGTACTTC
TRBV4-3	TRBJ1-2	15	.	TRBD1	CASSQLTGNGYGYTF	TGCGCCAGCAGCCAATTGACAGGGAATGGCTATGGCTACACCTTC
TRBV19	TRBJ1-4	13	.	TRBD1	CASTRQGDEKLFF	TGTGCCAGTACCCGACAGGGCGATGAAAAACTGTTTTTT
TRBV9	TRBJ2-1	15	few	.	CASSVGGNGYNEQFF	TGTGCCAGCAGCGTAGGAGGCAACGGCTACAATGAGCAGTTCTTC
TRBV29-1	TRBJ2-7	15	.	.	CSVERTGTGSYEQYF	TGCAGCGTTGAACGGACCGGCACAGGGTCCTACGAGCAGTACTTC
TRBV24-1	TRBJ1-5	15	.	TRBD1	CATSDPGQGNQPQHF	TGTGCCACCAGTGATCCGGGACAGGGGAATCAGCCCCAGCATTTT
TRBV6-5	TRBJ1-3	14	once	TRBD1	CASSKTGGANTIYF	TGTGCCAGCAGTAAGACAGGGGGCGCGAACACCATATATTTT
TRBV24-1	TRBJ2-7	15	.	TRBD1	CATAALTGGLYEQYF	TGTGCCACGGCCGCTTTGACAGGGGGACTTTACGAGCAGTACTTC
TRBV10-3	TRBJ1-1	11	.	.	CAAQDLAEAFF	TGTGCCGCGCAGGACTTGGCTGAAGCTTTCTTT
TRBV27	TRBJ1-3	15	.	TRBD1	CASSFDRGPGNTIYF	TGTGCCAGCAGTTTCGACAGGGGGCCTGGAAACACCATATATTTT
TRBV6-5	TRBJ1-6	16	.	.	CASSYSLDRYNSPLHF	TGTGCCAGCAGTTACTCCCTGGACAGATATAATTCACCCCTCCACTTT
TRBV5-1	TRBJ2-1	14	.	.	CASSAGDDFNEQFF	TGCGCCAGTAGTGCAGGGGATGATTTCAATGAGCAGTTCTTC
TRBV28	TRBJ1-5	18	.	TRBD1	CASSLLALRQGGNQPQHF	TGTGCCAGCAGTTTATTGGCCCTCCGACAGGGCGGCAATCAGCCCCAGCATTTT
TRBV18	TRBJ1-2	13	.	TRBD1	CASSPGTEYGYTF	TGTGCCAGCTCACCCGGGACAGAGTATGGCTACACCTTC
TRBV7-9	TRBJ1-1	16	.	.	CASSLEQAVMNTEAFF	TGTGCCAGCAGCTTAGAACAGGCCGTCATGAACACTGAAGCTTTCTTT
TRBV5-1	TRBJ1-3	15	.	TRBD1	CASSSQTGGENTIYF	TGCGCCAGCAGCTCGCAGACAGGGGGCGAAAACACCATATATTTT
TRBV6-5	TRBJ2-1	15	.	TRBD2	CASIGLAGAGNEQFF	TGTGCCAGCATAGGACTAGCGGGAGCAGGGAATGAGCAGTTCTTC
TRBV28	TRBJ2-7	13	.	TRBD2	CASTLAGPYEQYF	TGTGCCAGCACGCTAGCGGGCCCCTACGAGCAGTACTTC
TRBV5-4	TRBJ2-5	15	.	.	CASSSTTGDPETQYF	TGTGCCAGCAGCTCCACAACGGGAGATCCCGAGACCCAGTACTTC
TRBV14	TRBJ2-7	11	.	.	CASSHTYEQYF	TGTGCCAGCAGCCACACCTACGAGCAGTACTTC
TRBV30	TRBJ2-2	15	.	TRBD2	CAWRPGLAGTGELFF	TGTGCCTGGAGGCCAGGACTAGCGGGCACCGGGGAGCTGTTTTTT
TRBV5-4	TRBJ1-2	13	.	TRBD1	CASRTGGAYGYTF	TGTGCCAGCAGAACAGGGGGCGCATATGGCTACACCTTC
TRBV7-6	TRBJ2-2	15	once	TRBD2	CASSLVAGGVGELFF	TGTGCCAGCAGCTTAGTAGCGGGAGGGGTCGGGGAGCTGTTTTTT
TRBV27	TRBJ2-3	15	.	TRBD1	CASSYGTGVPDTQYF	TGTGCCAGCAGTTACGGGACAGGGGTTCCAGATACGCAGTATTTT
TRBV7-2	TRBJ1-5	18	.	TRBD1	CASRTPGQRVYSNQPQHF	TGTGCCAGCAGAACTCCGGGACAGAGGGTTTATAGCAATCAGCCCCAGCATTTT
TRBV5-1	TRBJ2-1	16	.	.	CASSLNPTDSYNEQFF	TGCGCCAGCAGCTTGAACCCTACGGACAGCTACAATGAGCAGTTCTTC
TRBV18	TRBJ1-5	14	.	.	CASGGQLSNQPQHF	TGTGCCAGCGGAGGACAGTTGAGCAATCAGCCCCAGCATTTT
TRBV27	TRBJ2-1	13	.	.	CASSLSWPNEQFF	TGTGCCAGCAGTTTATCGTGGCCCAATGAGCAGTTCTTC
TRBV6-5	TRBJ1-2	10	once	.	CASSSYGYTF	TGTGCCAGCAGCAGCTATGGCTACACCTTC
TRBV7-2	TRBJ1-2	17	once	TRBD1	CASSLRAGGETYYGYTF	TGTGCCAGCAGCCTACGGGCAGGGGGAGAAACTTACTATGGCTACACCTTC
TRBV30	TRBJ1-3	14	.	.	CAWRVVGGTNTIYF	TGTGCCTGGAGGGTCGTTGGGGGCACAAACACCATATATTTT